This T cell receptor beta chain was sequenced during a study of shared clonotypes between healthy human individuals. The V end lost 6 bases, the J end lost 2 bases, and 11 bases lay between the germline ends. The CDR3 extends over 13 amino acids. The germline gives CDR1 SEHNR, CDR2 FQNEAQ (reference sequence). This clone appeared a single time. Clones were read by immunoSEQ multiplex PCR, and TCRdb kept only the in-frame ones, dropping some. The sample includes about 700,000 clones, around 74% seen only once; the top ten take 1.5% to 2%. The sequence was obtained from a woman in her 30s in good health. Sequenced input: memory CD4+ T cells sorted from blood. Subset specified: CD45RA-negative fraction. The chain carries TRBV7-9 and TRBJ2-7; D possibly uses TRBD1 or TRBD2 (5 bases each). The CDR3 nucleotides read TGTGCCAGCAGTGGGACCGCGACCTACGAGCAGTACTTC. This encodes CASSGTATYEQYF.